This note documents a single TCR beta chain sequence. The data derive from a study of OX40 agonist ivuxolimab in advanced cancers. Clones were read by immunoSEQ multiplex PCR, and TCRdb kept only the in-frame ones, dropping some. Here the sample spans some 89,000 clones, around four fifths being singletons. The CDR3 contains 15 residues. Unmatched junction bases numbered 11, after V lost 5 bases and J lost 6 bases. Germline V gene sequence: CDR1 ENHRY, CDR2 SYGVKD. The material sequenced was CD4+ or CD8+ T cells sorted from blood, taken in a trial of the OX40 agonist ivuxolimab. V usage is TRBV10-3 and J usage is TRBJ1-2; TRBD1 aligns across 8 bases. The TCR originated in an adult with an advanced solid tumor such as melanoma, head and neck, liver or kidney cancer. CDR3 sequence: CAISLTGAPGNGYTF. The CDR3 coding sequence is TGTGCCATCAGTTTGACAGGGGCTCCGGGTAATGGCTACACCTTC.